This section outlines one TCR beta chain sequence together with its context. Its antigen is not known. V lost 6 bases, J lost 3 bases, and 17 bases lay in between. From germline, CDR1 is SNHLY and CDR2 FYNNEI. The CDR3 runs 15 residues. The sample belongs to a study of PD-1 blockade in classical Hodgkin lymphoma. Study-wide findings and caveats: CD8+ TCR diversity did not rise significantly by C4D1, unlike CD4+.

Brentuximab vedotin exposure varied, and every patient relapsed after autologous stem cell transplantation. Some clones are missing from TCRdb's copy, which holds only in-frame ones; the method was immunoSEQ multiplex PCR. The sample contains tens of thousands of clones, approximately 88% of which appear only once. J is TRBJ1-2 and V is TRBV2; the D gene is possibly TRBD1 (6 bases). The material was peripheral blood mononuclear cells (PBMCs), obtained at baseline. The sequence came from a human donor with classical Hodgkin lymphoma. Here the CDR3 reads CASSATGMSDYGYTF. The DNA of the CDR3 is TGTGCCAGCAGCGCGACAGGTATGAGCGACTATGGCTACACCTTC.